A selection of T cell receptor beta chains follows, all from one sample in a study of blood T cell repertoires in COVID-19. Clones were sequenced by immunoSEQ multiplex PCR, and TCRdb holds only the in-frame ones, with some missing. The sample yields 190,000 or so clones, around 87% seen once. Sequenced sample: peripheral blood. Every receptor here comes from a man aged 35 to 55 with active or convalescent COVID-19. The CDR3 runs from the conserved cysteine through the conserved F or W. The D gene is left open where the match is weak. Size is omitted from some rows. Given values are once, few, many or a class for expanded clones.

.,14,TRBV4-2,TRBJ1-4,few,CASSQDGGQEKLFF,TGTGCCAGCAGCCAAGATGGGGGACAAGAAAAACTGTTTTTT
.,14,TRBV2,TRBJ1-6,once,CASRADRLGSPLHF,TGTGCCAGCAGGGCTGACAGGTTAGGATCACCCCTCCACTTT
TRBD2,16,TRBV12-5,TRBJ2-1,few,CASGEGLAGGYNEQFF,TGTGCTAGTGGTGAGGGACTAGCGGGGGGTTACAATGAGCAGTTCTTC
.,15,TRBV5-1,TRBJ1-2,.,CASSLGLAANYGYTF,TGCGCCAGCAGCTTGGGACTGGCCGCCAACTATGGCTACACCTTC
TRBD1,15,TRBV30,TRBJ1-4,.,CAWSEGQGVNEKLFF,TGTGCCTGGAGTGAAGGACAGGGAGTAAATGAAAAACTGTTTTTT
TRBD2,15,TRBV7-9,TRBJ2-3,once,CASSHMAGGQDTQYF,TGTGCCAGCAGCCATATGGCGGGGGGGCAGGATACGCAGTATTTT
.,14,TRBV7-9,TRBJ1-6,.,CASSLLADNSPLHF,TGTGCCAGCAGCTTATTGGCAGATAATTCACCCCTCCACTTT
TRBD1,12,TRBV18,TRBJ1-2,.,CASSPEGARYTF,TGTGCCAGCTCACCAGAGGGGGCTCGCTACACCTTC
TRBD2,16,TRBV28,TRBJ2-1,.,CASSSGGGPGYNEQFF,TGTGCCAGCAGCTCAGGCGGGGGTCCGGGCTACAATGAGCAGTTCTTC
.,15,TRBV4-3,TRBJ1-4,.,CASSPDPATNEKLFF,TGCGCCAGCAGCCCAGACCCTGCAACTAATGAAAAACTGTTTTTT
.,15,TRBV5-1,TRBJ1-2,.,CASSLSPGPEGGYTF,TGCGCCAGCAGCTTGTCTCCGGGCCCTGAGGGCGGCTACACCTTC
TRBD1,15,TRBV11-2,TRBJ1-2,few,CASSLEPGTGGGYTF,TGTGCCAGCAGCTTAGAACCTGGGACAGGAGGCGGCTACACCTTC
.,13,TRBV18,TRBJ1-2,.,CASSPSTVGGYTF,TGTGCCAGCTCACCGTCGACAGTGGGGGGCTACACCTTC
.,17,TRBV28,TRBJ1-5,.,CASRPDRYLYSNQPQHF,TGTGCCAGCAGGCCAGACAGGTACCTTTATAGCAATCAGCCCCAGCATTTT
TRBD1,16,TRBV5-1,TRBJ2-7,.,CASSPRRDRVSYEQYF,TGCGCCAGCAGCCCACGCCGGGACAGGGTTTCCTACGAGCAGTACTTC
TRBD1,13,TRBV7-8,TRBJ2-7,.,CASSTDRAHEQYF,TGTGCCAGCAGCACGGACAGGGCCCACGAGCAGTACTTC
.,13,TRBV6-6,TRBJ2-3,.,CASSRDSADTQYF,TGTGCCAGCAGCCGGGACTCGGCAGATACGCAGTATTTT
TRBD1,16,TRBV6-2/TRBV6-3,TRBJ1-5,.,CASSYSTGYSNQPQHF,TGTGCCAGCAGTTACTCGACAGGGTATAGCAATCAGCCCCAGCATTTT
.,15,TRBV9,TRBJ2-2,.,CASSAPGHITGELFF,TGTGCCAGCAGCGCACCGGGACATATAACCGGGGAGCTGTTTTTT
TRBD2,17,TRBV9,TRBJ2-3,.,CASSVGTSGGTMDTQYF,TGTGCCAGCAGCGTAGGGACTAGCGGGGGTACGATGGATACGCAGTATTTT
.,15,TRBV18,TRBJ1-3,.,CASSPEIFSGNTIYF,TGTGCCAGCTCGCCAGAGATTTTCTCTGGAAACACCATATATTTT
TRBD1,16,TRBV4-1,TRBJ2-5,once,CASSQPPRTGIETQYF,TGCGCCAGCAGCCAACCCCCCCGGACAGGGATAGAGACCCAGTACTTC
.,13,TRBV5-6,TRBJ1-1,.,CASSLERRNEAFF,TGTGCCAGCAGCTTGGAAAGGCGGAATGAAGCTTTCTTT
TRBD2,15,TRBV6-2/TRBV6-3,TRBJ2-1,.,CASSYSGLPGYEQFF,TGTGCCAGCAGTTACTCGGGACTACCAGGCTATGAGCAGTTCTTC
.,12,TRBV7-9,TRBJ2-3,.,CASSLDRDTQYF,TGTGCCAGCAGCTTAGACAGGGATACGCAGTATTTT
TRBD2,13,TRBV24-1,TRBJ2-5,.,CATGTSGEETQYF,TGTGCCACCGGGACTAGCGGAGAAGAGACCCAGTACTTC
TRBD1,15,TRBV7-8,TRBJ1-4,.,CASSSGQGINEKLFF,TGTGCCAGCAGCTCTGGACAGGGGATTAATGAAAAACTGTTTTTT
.,15,TRBV11-3,TRBJ2-6,.,CASSQTVSGANVLTF,TGTGCCAGCAGCCAAACGGTCTCTGGGGCCAACGTCCTGACTTTC
TRBD1,14,TRBV19,TRBJ2-7,.,CASSIKTGGYEQYF,TGTGCCAGTAGTATCAAGACAGGGGGCTACGAGCAGTACTTC
TRBD1,17,TRBV5-1,TRBJ2-7,.,CASSTGQGSGPSYEQYF,TGCGCCAGCAGCACGGGACAGGGTAGCGGCCCCTCCTACGAGCAGTACTTC
.,17,TRBV28,TRBJ1-1,.,CASSSFGLQDMNTEAFF,TGTGCCAGCAGCTCCTTCGGGTTGCAGGACATGAACACTGAAGCTTTCTTT
TRBD1,15,TRBV9,TRBJ1-3,once,CASSGGQISGNTIYF,TGTGCCAGCAGCGGGGGACAGATCTCTGGAAACACCATATATTTT
TRBD1,17,TRBV19,TRBJ1-1,.,CASSPRRQGVRNTEAFF,TGTGCCAGTAGTCCGAGAAGGCAGGGGGTCCGGAACACTGAAGCTTTCTTT
TRBD1,16,TRBV5-1,TRBJ1-5,.,CASSWAGRGNGQPQHF,TGCGCCAGCAGCTGGGCGGGCAGGGGGAACGGTCAGCCCCAGCATTTT
.,13,TRBV2,TRBJ2-7,.,CASSEGREVEQYF,TGTGCCAGCAGTGAGGGCAGGGAAGTTGAGCAGTACTTC
TRBD1,17,TRBV24-1,TRBJ2-1,.,CATSEMGRQGGLGEQFF,TGTGCCACCAGTGAGATGGGGAGACAGGGGGGATTGGGTGAGCAGTTCTTC
TRBD1,13,TRBV6-4,TRBJ1-2,.,CASSATGLHGYTF,TGTGCCAGCAGCGCGACAGGGTTGCATGGCTACACCTTC
.,13,TRBV27,TRBJ2-7,.,CASISTVTYEQYF,TGTGCCAGCATCTCGACTGTTACCTACGAGCAGTACTTC
.,14,TRBV5-4,TRBJ2-7,.,CASSPEGASYEQYF,TGTGCCAGCAGCCCAGAGGGTGCTTCCTACGAGCAGTACTTC
.,15,TRBV7-9,TRBJ1-2,.,CASSLGLASTYGYTF,TGTGCCAGCAGCTTAGGACTCGCGTCGACCTATGGCTACACCTTC
TRBD2,16,TRBV15,TRBJ2-5,.,CATSRDLGGAEETQYF,TGTGCCACCAGCAGAGATCTCGGGGGGGCTGAGGAGACCCAGTACTTC
TRBD2,16,TRBV7-3,TRBJ2-1,once,CASSLFSSGGYNEQFF,TGTGCCAGCAGCTTATTCTCTAGCGGGGGGTACAATGAGCAGTTCTTC
TRBD1,17,TRBV16,TRBJ2-3,.,CASSPIGQGKSTDTQYF,TGTGCCAGCAGCCCGATAGGACAGGGCAAGAGCACAGATACGCAGTATTTT
.,14,TRBV7-9,TRBJ1-1,.,CASSNQAQNTEAFF,TGTGCCAGCAGCAACCAAGCGCAGAACACTGAAGCTTTCTTT
TRBD1,14,TRBV5-6,TRBJ1-2,.,CASSTGQGNYGYTF,TGTGCCAGCAGCACCGGACAGGGGAACTATGGCTACACCTTC
.,14,TRBV30,TRBJ1-3,.,CAWSVTTSGSTIYF,TGTGCCTGGAGTGTTACAACCTCCGGGAGCACCATATATTTT
.,13,TRBV5-1,TRBJ2-1,.,CASSLGADNEQFF,TGCGCCAGCAGCTTGGGGGCTGACAATGAGCAGTTCTTC
.,12,TRBV6-5,TRBJ2-7,.,CASSPTAYEQYF,TGTGCCAGCAGTCCGACAGCCTACGAGCAGTACTTC
.,14,TRBV4-3,TRBJ2-7,.,CASSQNSGSGEQYF,TGCGCCAGCAGCCAAAACTCGGGGAGCGGGGAGCAGTACTTC
.,16,TRBV19,TRBJ2-7,.,CASSIVDSRSNYEQYF,TGTGCCAGTAGTATAGTTGACAGTCGGTCAAACTACGAGCAGTACTTC
.,13,TRBV12-5,TRBJ1-5,once,CASGLEENQPQHF,TGTGCTAGTGGTTTGGAGGAGAATCAGCCCCAGCATTTT
TRBD2,15,TRBV9,TRBJ2-1,.,CASSITGTSANEQFF,TGTGCCAGCAGCATAACCGGGACTAGCGCTAATGAGCAGTTCTTC
TRBD2,16,TRBV28,TRBJ2-2,few,CASILSSGAGTGELFF,TGTGCCAGCATTCTCTCTAGCGGGGCTGGCACCGGGGAGCTGTTTTTT
TRBD1,14,TRBV19,TRBJ1-1,.,CASSMSRGRTEAFF,TGTGCCAGTAGTATGTCGAGGGGGCGGACTGAAGCTTTCTTT
TRBD1,14,TRBV18,TRBJ1-2,.,CASSPRTGVVGYTF,TGTGCCAGCTCACCACGGACAGGGGTAGTTGGCTACACCTTC